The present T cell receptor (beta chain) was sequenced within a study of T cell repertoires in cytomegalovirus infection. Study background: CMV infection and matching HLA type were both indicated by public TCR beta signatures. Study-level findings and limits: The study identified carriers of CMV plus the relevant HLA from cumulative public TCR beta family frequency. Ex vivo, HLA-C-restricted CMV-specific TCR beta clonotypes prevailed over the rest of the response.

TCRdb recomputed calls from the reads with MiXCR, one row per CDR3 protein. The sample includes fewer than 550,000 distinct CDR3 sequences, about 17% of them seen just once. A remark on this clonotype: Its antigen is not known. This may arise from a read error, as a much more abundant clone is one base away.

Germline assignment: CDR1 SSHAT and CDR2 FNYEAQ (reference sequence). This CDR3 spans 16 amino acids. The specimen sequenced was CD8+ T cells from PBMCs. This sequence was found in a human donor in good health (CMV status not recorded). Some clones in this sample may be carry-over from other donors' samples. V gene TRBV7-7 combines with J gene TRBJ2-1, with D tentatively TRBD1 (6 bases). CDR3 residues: CASSLGTGPLGNDQFF. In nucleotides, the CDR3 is TGTGCTAGCAGCTTAGGCACAGGGCCCTTGGGCAATGATCAGTTCTTC. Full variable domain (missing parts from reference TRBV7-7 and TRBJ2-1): GAGVSQSPRYKVTKRGQDVTLRCDPISSHATLYWYQQALGQGPEFLTYFNYEAQPDKSGLPSDRFSAERPEGSISTLTIQRTEQRDSAMYRCASSLGTGPLGNDQFFGPGTRLTVL.